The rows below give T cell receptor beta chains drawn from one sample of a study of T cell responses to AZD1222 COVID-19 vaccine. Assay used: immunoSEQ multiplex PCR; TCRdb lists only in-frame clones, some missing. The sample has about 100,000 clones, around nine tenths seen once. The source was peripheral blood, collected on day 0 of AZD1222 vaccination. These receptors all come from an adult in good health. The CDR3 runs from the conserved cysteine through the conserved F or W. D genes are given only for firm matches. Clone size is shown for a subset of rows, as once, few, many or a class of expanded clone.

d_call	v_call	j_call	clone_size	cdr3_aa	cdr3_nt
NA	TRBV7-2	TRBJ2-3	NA	CASSLSAATDTQYF	TGTGCCAGCAGCTTATCGGCGGCGACAGATACGCAGTATTTT
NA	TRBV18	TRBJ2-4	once	CASSPFSSAVGTKNIQYF	TGTGCCAGCTCACCTTTTTCGTCAGCAGTCGGGACCAAAAACATTCAGTACTTC
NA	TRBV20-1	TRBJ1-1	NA	CSAFPEAFF	TGCAGTGCTTTTCCTGAAGCTTTCTTT
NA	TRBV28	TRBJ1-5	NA	CASSLVQGSNQPQHF	TGTGCCAGCAGTTTAGTCCAGGGAAGCAATCAGCCCCAGCATTTT
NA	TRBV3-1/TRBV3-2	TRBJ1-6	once	CASSQQQENSPLHF	TGTGCCAGCAGCCAACAACAGGAGAATTCACCCCTCCACTTT
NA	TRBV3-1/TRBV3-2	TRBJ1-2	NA	CASSQGPYGYTF	TGTGCCAGCAGCCAGGGGCCCTATGGCTACACCTTC
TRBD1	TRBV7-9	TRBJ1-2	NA	CASSPSGGHYGYTF	TGTGCCAGCAGCCCTTCAGGGGGTCACTATGGCTACACCTTC
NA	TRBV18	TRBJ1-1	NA	CASSPTGGSTEAFF	TGTGCCAGCTCACCCACCGGGGGTAGTACTGAAGCTTTCTTT
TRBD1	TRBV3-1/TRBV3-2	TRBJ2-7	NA	CASSQGQGGSYEQYF	TGTGCCAGCAGCCAAGGACAGGGGGGCTCCTACGAGCAGTACTTC
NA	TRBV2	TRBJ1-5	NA	CASRVDGHQPQHF	TGTGCCAGCAGAGTTGACGGGCATCAGCCCCAGCATTTT
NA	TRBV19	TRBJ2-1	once	CATRESSYNEQFF	TGTGCCACCAGGGAAAGCTCCTACAATGAGCAGTTCTTC
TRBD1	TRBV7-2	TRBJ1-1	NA	CASSKQGASTEAFF	TGTGCCAGCAGCAAACAGGGGGCAAGCACTGAAGCTTTCTTT
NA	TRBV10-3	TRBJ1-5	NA	CAISEDTFNQPQHF	TGTGCCATCAGTGAGGATACATTCAATCAGCCCCAGCATTTT
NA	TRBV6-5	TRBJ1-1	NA	CASSVGGAFF	TGTGCCAGCAGCGTGGGGGGGGCTTTCTTT
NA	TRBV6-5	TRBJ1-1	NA	CASSYSDGLRAFF	TGTGCCAGCAGTTACTCGGACGGGTTGCGGGCTTTCTTT
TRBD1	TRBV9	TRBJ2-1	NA	CASSAKQGARAREQFF	TGTGCCAGCAGCGCCAAACAGGGGGCTCGAGCTCGCGAGCAGTTCTTC
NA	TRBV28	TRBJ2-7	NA	CASSFPGLSSSYEQYF	TGTGCCAGCAGTTTCCCGGGACTGTCGAGCTCCTACGAGCAGTACTTC
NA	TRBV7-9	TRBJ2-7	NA	CASSLEGNGYEQYF	TGTGCCAGCAGCTTAGAGGGGAATGGCTACGAGCAGTACTTC
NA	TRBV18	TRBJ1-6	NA	CASSPPTDNSPLHF	TGTGCCAGCTCACCACCTACCGACAATTCACCCCTCCACTTT
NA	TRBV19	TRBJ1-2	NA	CASRGTGNSYGYTF	TGTGCCAGTAGAGGTACGGGGAATTCTTATGGCTACACCTTC
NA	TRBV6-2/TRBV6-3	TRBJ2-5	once	CASSYQETQYF	TGTGCCAGCAGTTACCAAGAGACCCAGTACTTC
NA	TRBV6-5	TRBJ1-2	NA	CASAPGYGYTF	TGTGCCAGCGCACCAGGGTATGGCTACACCTTC
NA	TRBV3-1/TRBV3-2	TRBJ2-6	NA	CASSLYRGSSGANVLTF	TGTGCCAGCAGCCTCTACAGAGGCAGCTCTGGGGCCAACGTCCTGACTTTC
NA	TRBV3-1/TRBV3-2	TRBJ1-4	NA	CASSTATNEKLFF	TGTGCCAGCAGCACTGCAACTAATGAAAAACTGTTTTTT
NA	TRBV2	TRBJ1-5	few	CASGGGIGNQPQHF	TGTGCCAGCGGAGGGGGAATTGGCAATCAGCCCCAGCATTTT
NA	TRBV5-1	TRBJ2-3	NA	CASSGGGPDTQYF	TGCGCCAGCAGCGGCGGAGGGCCAGATACGCAGTATTTT
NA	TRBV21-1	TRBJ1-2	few	CASSNQGSRGYTF	TGTGCCAGCAGCAACCAGGGATCACGGGGCTACACCTTC
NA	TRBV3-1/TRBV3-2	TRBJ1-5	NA	CASSQDASNQPQHF	TGTGCCAGCAGCCAAGATGCGAGCAATCAGCCCCAGCATTTT
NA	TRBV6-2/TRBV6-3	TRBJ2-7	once	CASSPRAYEQYF	TGTGCCAGCAGTCCCCGGGCCTACGAGCAGTACTTC